What follows are 15 T cell receptor beta chains derived from one specimen sequenced in a study of T cells in Graves' hyperthyroidism and ophthalmopathy. It was RNA transcripts that yielded the amplified TCR beta CDR3 regions. In the first-round RT-PCR of the TCR CDR3, the HTBI primer set was used. Using its own MiXCR run on the multiplex PCR reads, TCRdb lists one record per CDR3 protein. The repertoire consists of about 110,000 distinct CDR3 sequences, with roughly 15% occurring once and the leading ten covering less than 50%. The sequencing sample was made of blood. The receptors shown here come from a woman aged 45 to 65 with Graves' hyperthyroidism.

The sample holds one count of this clonotype. One junction end does not reproduce the germline sequence, and a read error may be involved. V and J are TRBV12-3 or TRBV12-4 and TRBJ2-2; no definite D call. The CDR3 is 14 residues long. In DNA form, the CDR3 reads TGTGCTAGCAGTTTTCTCCCGAACACCGGGGAGCTGTTTTTT. Translation gives CASSFLPNTGELFF.

This clonotype showed up many times. The chain is built from TRBV6-2 or TRBV6-3 and TRBJ2-1; TRBD2 aligns across 10 bases. With V trimmed by 4 bases and J by 8 bases, 5 bases remained unmatched. Germline assignment: CDR1 MNHEY and CDR2 SVGEGT. The CDR3 totals 14 residues. The CDR3: CASSSSGRVYEQFF. In DNA form, the CDR3 reads TGTGCCAGCAGTTCTAGCGGGAGAGTATATGAGCAGTTCTTC.

This clonotype was recorded at least ten times. This CDR3 reads CASSLKGHWEGNEQFF. CDR3 DNA sequence: TGTGCCAGCAGCTTAAAGGGACATTGGGAGGGGAATGAGCAGTTCTTC. The chain employs TRBV7-8 and TRBJ2-1; weak D call: TRBD2 (7 bases). The CDR3 sequence is 16 residues long. The V end was cut by 2 bases, the J end by 7 bases, with 18 bases between. Looked up from germline, CDR1 is SGHVS and CDR2 is FQNEAQ.

This clonotype was counted ten times or more. The chain links TRBV5-8 to TRBJ2-5; D may be TRBD2 (7 bases). V lost 4 bases and J 3 bases, leaving 16 bases between the germline ends. In germline, CDR1 is SGHTS, CDR2 YDEGEE. This CDR3 has 15 amino acids. The DNA for the CDR3 is TGTGCCAGCAGCGATTGGGGCGGGGGCGAAGAGACCCAGTACTTC. This translates into CASSDWGGGEETQYF.

This clonotype was observed at least ten times. The rearrangement uses TRBV11-3 and TRBJ2-1; 11 bases agree with TRBD2. Germline V gene sequence: CDR1 SGHNT, CDR2 YENEEA. The CDR3 has 15 amino acids. V shed 5 bases and J 9 bases; nucleotides not matched to a gene: 9. The CDR3, as DNA: TGTGCCAGCAGCGCTACTAGCGGGAGTTGGAGTGAGCAGTTCTTC. This gives the protein CASSATSGSWSEQFF. Using reference TRBV11-3 and TRBJ2-1 for the parts outside the CDR3, the full variable domain is EAGVVQSPRYKIIEKKQPVAFWCNPISGHNTLYWYLQNLGQGPELLIRYENEEAVDDSQLPKDRFSAERLKGVDSTLKIQPAELGDSAVYLCASSATSGSWSEQFFGPGTRLTVL.

This clonotype was counted many times. The chain couples TRBV12-3 or TRBV12-4 to TRBJ2-3; 10 bases line up with TRBD2. The CDR3 has 15 amino acids. The V segment lost 5 bases and the J segment 0 bases; nucleotides outside the gene matches: 2. DNA of the CDR3: TGTGCCAGCAGTACGACTAGCGGGAGCACAGATACGCAGTATTTT. It yields the protein CASSTTSGSTDTQYF.

This clonotype has ten or more counts. This rearrangement joins TRBV28 to TRBJ2-5; unclear D gene. The CDR3 is made up of 13 amino acids. Germline V CDR1 and CDR2: MDHEN, SYDVKM. Trimming pared 6 bases from V and 5 bases from J, leaving 13 bases between. This CDR3 is CASRWKFVETQYF. In nucleotides, the CDR3 is TGTGCCAGCAGGTGGAAGTTTGTCGAGACCCAGTACTTC.

This clonotype has a count of ten or more. The V and J genes are TRBV30 and TRBJ2-1; the D call may be TRBD1 or TRBD2 (5 bases each). With 3 bases removed from V and 12 bases from J, the gap between germline ends came to 18 bases. The CDR3 sequence is 13 residues long. Per the germline V gene, CDR1 is GTSNPN and CDR2 is SVGIG (reference sequence). The CDR3 DNA is TGTGCCTGGAGCCCCGGGACCCCCGGGATGCAGTTCTTC. Translating it yields CAWSPGTPGMQFF.

The table lists this clonotype with many counts. This chain connects TRBV28 to TRBJ2-1; 8 nucleotides line up with TRBD2. Germline V gives CDR1 MDHEN, CDR2 SYDVKM. The CDR3 has 15 amino acids. The V and J ends lost 3 bases and 4 bases, in that order; junction bases with no gene match: 5. CDR3 in amino acids: CASSFAAGGYNEQFF. The CDR3 coding sequence is TGTGCCAGCAGTTTCGCGGCGGGGGGATACAATGAGCAGTTCTTC.

There are many counts of this clonotype. The chain carries TRBV12-3 or TRBV12-4 and TRBJ1-2, with TRBD1 identical over 7 bases. The ends lost 5 bases at V and 7 bases at J; junction bases unmatched: 4. This CDR3 spans 12 amino acids. DNA for the CDR3: TGTGCCAGCAGTCTAAGACAGGGTGGCTACACCTTC. Translating it yields CASSLRQGGYTF.

This clonotype was counted at least ten times. The chain links TRBV2 to TRBJ1-1; D gene ambiguous. The CDR3 length is 13 residues. In germline, CDR1 is SNHLY, CDR2 FYNNEI. The germline V and J ends were trimmed by 7 bases and 8 bases, with 17 bases remaining between them. The CDR3: CASKPGSPPEAFF. CDR3 DNA sequence: TGTGCCAGCAAGCCCGGGAGCCCACCAGAAGCTTTCTTT. Complete variable domain (other parts from reference TRBV2 and TRBJ1-1): EPEVTQTPSHQVTQMGQEVILRCVPISNHLYFYWYRQILGQKVEFLVSFYNNEISEKSEIFDDQFSVERPDGSNFTLKIRSTKLEDSAMYFCASKPGSPPEAFFGQGTRLTVV.

This clonotype was detected ten times or more. The V and J genes are TRBV7-8 and TRBJ1-1; D uncertain. Trimming removed 5 bases at V and 9 bases at J, with 13 bases between. The CDR3 covers 12 residues. Germline V gene data show CDR1 as SGHVS and CDR2 as FQNEAQ. CDR3 sequence reads: CASSVRTEKAFF. The CDR3 DNA reads TGTGCCAGCAGCGTAAGGACGGAGAAAGCTTTCTTT.

This clonotype was recorded many times. V and J are TRBV28 and TRBJ1-1; D possibly corresponds to TRBD1 (5 bases). Germline lookup yields CDR1 MDHEN and CDR2 SYDVKM. The CDR3 is 15 amino acids. V lost 2 bases and J 0 bases, leaving 10 bases between the germline ends. In DNA form, the CDR3 reads TGTGCCAGCAGTTTAATGGGACGGATGAACACTGAAGCTTTCTTT. The encoded protein is CASSLMGRMNTEAFF.

Of note for this clonotype: One junction end does not reproduce the germline sequence, and a read error may be involved. The chain employs TRBV5-5 and TRBJ1-6; tentative D call: TRBD1 (5 bases). CDR1 and CDR2 (germline): SGHKS, YYEKEE (reference sequence). This CDR3 contains 15 residues. For the CDR3, the DNA is TGCGCCAGCAGCAATCTAGACAGCAGTGGGTCACCCCTCCACTTT. Its protein is CASSNLDSSGSPLHF. Based on the CDR3 plus reference TRBV5-5 and TRBJ1-6, the full variable domain is DAGVTQSPTHLIKTRGQQVTLRCSPISGHKSVSWYQQVLGQGPQFIFQYYEKEERGRGNFPDRFSARQFPNYSSELNVNALLLGDSALYLCASSNLDSSGSPLHFGNGTRLTVT.

This clonotype was recorded at least ten times. The CDR3: CASSVAGGLYNEQFF. The CDR3 DNA follows: TGTGCCAGCAGCGTGGCGGGGGGCCTCTACAATGAGCAGTTCTTC. The chain has TRBV7-9 and TRBJ2-1; 8 nucleotides line up with TRBD2. Germline-derived CDR1 and CDR2 are SEHNR and FQNEAQ (reference sequence). The CDR3 extends over 15 amino acids. The V gene end was trimmed by 5 bases and the J gene end by 3 bases; junction bases not matched to a gene: 6.